The 18 T cell receptor beta chains below all came from one sample that was sequenced in a study of cytomegalovirus exposure and HLA in healthy donors. Primers: 60 Vbeta forward and 13 Jbeta reverse. Data came from immunoSEQ multiplex PCR; TCRdb stores just in-frame clones and leaves some out. The table includes 140,000 to 150,000 clones, over 60% detected once. Sequencing was done on a sample of PBMCs. The source of these receptors is a woman aged 60-75 years in good health and CMV-seronegative.

This chain joins TRBV28 and TRBJ1-3; D perhaps matches TRBD1 (6 bases). CDR1 MDHEN and CDR2 SYDVKM come from the germline V gene. Trimming removed 6 bases at V and 0 bases at J, with 15 bases between. This CDR3 has 16 amino acids. In DNA form, the CDR3 reads TGTGCCAGCAGGGGTTGGACAGTCAGCTCTGGAAACACCATATATTTT. Amino acid sequence: CASRGWTVSSGNTIYF.

The V and J genes are TRBV9 and TRBJ2-5; D is unresolved. V was pared by 0 bases and J by 9 bases, with 15 bases between. The CDR3 extends over 14 amino acids. In germline, CDR1 is SGDLS, CDR2 YYNGEE. The CDR3: CASSVDPLSYSQYF. The DNA for the CDR3 is TGTGCCAGCAGCGTAGATCCCCTCTCCTATTCCCAGTACTTC.

This clone was found a few times. An end of the junction differs from the germline gene, which may be a read error. V usage is TRBV7-9 and J usage is TRBJ2-3, with D unresolved. This CDR3 is 12 amino acids long. CDR1 is SEHNR and CDR2 is FQNEAQ in the germline V gene (reference sequence). CDR3 protein: CSSTPLQDTQYF. CDR3 bases: TGTTCCAGCACCCCCCTCCAGGATACGCAGTATTTT.

There are a few counts of this clone. The V gene is TRBV5-4, the J gene TRBJ1-6, with 9 bases fitting TRBD1. The germline V gene has CDR1 SGHNT and CDR2 YYREEE (reference sequence). The J segment lost 8 bases and the V segment lost 0 bases, leaving 0 bases of the junction unmatched. CDR3 size: 14 residues. CDR3 in amino acids: CASSLGTGDSPLHF. CDR3 nucleotide sequence: TGTGCCAGCAGCTTGGGGACAGGGGATTCACCCCTCCACTTT. The full variable domain, completed using reference TRBV5-4 and TRBJ1-6, is ETGVTQSPTHLIKTRGQQVTLRCSSQSGHNTVSWYQQALGQGPQFIFQYYREEENGRGNFPPRFSGLQFPNYSSELNVNALELDDSALYLCASSLGTGDSPLHFGNGTRLTVT.

The V call is TRBV4-3, the J call TRBJ1-3; 9 bases are shared with TRBD1. CDR1 is LGHNA, CDR2 YSLEER, per germline. This CDR3 has 15 residues. The trim removed 4 bases at V and 3 bases at J, leaving 4 bases unmatched. In DNA form, the CDR3 reads TGCGCCAGCAGCCCAGGGACAGGGAGTGGAAACACCATATATTTT. It yields the protein CASSPGTGSGNTIYF.

This chain links TRBV6-6 with TRBJ2-5, with D perhaps matching TRBD2 (5 bases). The J call may be mistaken, given a closer DNA end match to TRBJ2-7. This CDR3 has 13 residues. The germline V gene has CDR1 MNHNY and CDR2 SVGAGI (reference sequence). The CDR3 region is CASSTGISYEQYF. CDR3 bases: TGTGCCAGCAGTACCGGGATCTCCTACGAGCAGTACTTC.

This clone was seen a few times. The chain couples TRBV2 to TRBJ1-2, with TRBD1 matching over 10 bases. V trimming: 6 bases; J trimming: 4 bases; junction bases outside the gene matches: 5. CDR1 and CDR2 from the germline V gene are SNHLY and FYNNEI. The CDR3 totals 14 residues. The CDR3 nucleotides read TGTGCCAGCAGCCACGGGGACAGGGGCTATGGCTACACCTTC. Its protein is CASSHGDRGYGYTF.

The V gene is TRBV27, the J gene TRBJ1-2; a weak D match, TRBD1 (5 bases). Germline V CDR1 and CDR2: MNHEY, SMNVEV (reference sequence). Trimming took off 5 bases at V and 7 bases at J, with 14 bases between the two ends. This CDR3 spans 13 amino acids. CDR3 sequence (DNA): TGTGCCAGCAGTGCGCCCGGGGGAGGTGGCTACACCTTC. This gives the protein CASSAPGGGGYTF.

This clone was detected a few times. This chain links TRBV11-2 with TRBJ2-2; weak D call: TRBD1 (6 bases). The germline V and J ends were trimmed by 1 base and 7 bases, with 13 bases remaining between them. The CDR3 runs to 15 residues. Looked up from germline, CDR1 is SGHAT and CDR2 is FQNNGV. The CDR3 sequence is CASSLGATGGGELFF. The DNA of the CDR3 is TGTGCCAGCAGCTTAGGCGCGACAGGAGGCGGGGAGCTGTTTTTT.

The rearrangement uses TRBV6-6 and TRBJ2-1; 9 bases are a match to TRBD2. Germline values: CDR1 MNHNY, CDR2 SVGAGI (reference sequence). CDR3 length: 11 residues. The CDR3 sequence: CVAGEANEQFF. The CDR3 nucleotides are TGTGTAGCGGGGGAGGCCAATGAGCAGTTCTTC.

The CDR3 DNA follows: TGTGCCAGCAGTCCGACAACTAGCGGGACCGGGGAGCTGTTTTTT. It translates to CASSPTTSGTGELFF. The rearrangement links TRBV6-4 to TRBJ2-2, with TRBD2 matching 9 bases. V shed 5 bases and J 5 bases; nucleotides not matched to a gene: 6. This CDR3 is 15 amino acids long. CDR1 and CDR2 from the germline V gene are MRHNA and SNTAGT.

In the case of this clone: Other DNA sequences within the sample encode an identical CDR3. V usage is TRBV9 and J usage is TRBJ2-7, with 10 bases identical to TRBD1. The junction had 5 bases not matched to a gene; V was cut back by 4 bases and J by 4 bases. The CDR3 consists of 14 residues. Per the germline V gene, CDR1 is SGDLS and CDR2 is YYNGEE. This chain's CDR3 is CASSPRDRGYEQYF. CDR3 DNA sequence: TGTGCCAGCAGCCCCCGGGACAGGGGATACGAGCAGTACTTC.

The chain is built from TRBV9 and TRBJ2-5; D gene unclear. The J call may be in error: the DNA end matches TRBJ2-7 better. Germline CDR1 is SGDLS and CDR2 is YYNGEE. CDR3 length equals 15 residues. The CDR3 coding sequence is TGTGCCAGCAGCGTAGGCGGAGACGCCCACTACGAGCAGTACTTC. Its protein is CASSVGGDAHYEQYF.

This clone was observed a few times. The CDR3 DNA sequence: TGTGCCAGCAGCTTAGGCACGCTAGCGGGAATAGATGAGCAGTTCTTC. This gives the protein CASSLGTLAGIDEQFF. The chain carries TRBV13 and TRBJ2-1; 9 bases line up with TRBD2. The germline V gene encodes CDR1 PRHDT and CDR2 FYEKMQ (reference sequence). Trimming cost V 0 bases and J 8 bases; bases outside gene matches: 8. The CDR3 totals 16 residues.

This rearrangement joins TRBV19 to TRBJ2-3, with 10 nucleotides matching TRBD1. J was trimmed by 0 bases and V by 6 bases; bases with no gene match: 9. The germline V gene has CDR1 LNHDA and CDR2 SQIVND (reference sequence). This CDR3 has 17 residues. The CDR3 here is CASSPLRQGASTDTQYF. The CDR3 DNA follows: TGTGCCAGTAGCCCTCTTAGACAGGGGGCAAGCACAGATACGCAGTATTTT.

The CDR3 bases are TGTGCCAGTAAAGACCGGAATCAAGGAGCAGATACGCAGTATTTT. This codes for CASKDRNQGADTQYF. The chain links TRBV19 to TRBJ2-3; D remains ambiguous. The CDR3 is 15 amino acids. Germline-derived CDR1 and CDR2 are LNHDA and SQIVND (reference sequence). V dropped 7 bases and J dropped 4 bases, with 18 bases sitting between them.

The V and J genes are TRBV19 and TRBJ1-2, with D unresolved. Germline CDR1 is LNHDA and CDR2 is SQIVND (reference sequence). There are 14 residues in the CDR3. V was shortened by 8 bases and J by 7 bases, with 20 bases between the two germline ends. CDR3 loop: CASSSRGSGGGYTF. The CDR3 DNA is TGTGCCAGTTCGAGCCGGGGATCGGGAGGTGGCTACACCTTC. Full variable domain (outside the CDR3, taken from reference TRBV19 and TRBJ1-2): DGGITQSPKYLFRKEGQNVTLSCEQNLNHDAMYWYRQDPGQGLRLIYYSQIVNDFQKGDIAEGYSVSREKKESFPLTVTSAQKNPTAFYLCASSSRGSGGGYTFGSGTRLTVV.

The V call is TRBV6-1, the J call TRBJ1-6, with TRBD1 matching 9 bases. The V and J ends lost 6 bases and 7 bases, in that order; junction bases with no gene match: 4. Germline V gene data show CDR1 as MNHNS and CDR2 as SASEGT. The CDR3 is made up of 14 amino acids. The CDR3 loop is CASRRGQGNSPLHF. The DNA of the CDR3 is TGTGCCAGCAGACGTGGACAGGGGAATTCACCCCTCCACTTT.